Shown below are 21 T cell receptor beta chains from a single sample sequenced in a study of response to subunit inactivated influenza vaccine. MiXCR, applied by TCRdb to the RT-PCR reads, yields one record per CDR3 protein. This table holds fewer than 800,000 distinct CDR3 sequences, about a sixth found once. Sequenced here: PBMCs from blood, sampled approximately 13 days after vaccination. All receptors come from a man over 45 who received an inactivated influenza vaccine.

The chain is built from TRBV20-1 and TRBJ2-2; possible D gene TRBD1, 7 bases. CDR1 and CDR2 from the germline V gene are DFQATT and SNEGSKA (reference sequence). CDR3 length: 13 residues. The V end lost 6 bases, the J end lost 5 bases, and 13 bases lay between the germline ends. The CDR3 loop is CSANQGGTGELFF. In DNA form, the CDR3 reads TGCAGTGCGAACCAGGGGGGAACCGGGGAGCTGTTTTTT.

This chain's CDR3 is CASSFFQTGGVLGETQYF. DNA for the CDR3: TGTGCCAGCAGTTTTTTTCAGACGGGGGGTGTGCTGGGAGAGACCCAGTACTTC. The V gene is TRBV28, the J gene TRBJ2-5; the match to TRBD2 covers 7 bases. Trimming took 3 bases from V and 4 from J; bases not matched to a gene: 17. Germline lookup yields CDR1 MDHEN and CDR2 SYDVKM. This CDR3 has 18 residues.

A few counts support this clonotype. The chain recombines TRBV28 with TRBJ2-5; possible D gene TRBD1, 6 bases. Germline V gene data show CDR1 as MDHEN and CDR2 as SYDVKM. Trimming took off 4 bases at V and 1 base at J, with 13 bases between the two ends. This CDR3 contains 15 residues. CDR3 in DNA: TGTGCCAGCAGTTCTCGGGCAGGGGCCCAAGAGACCCAGTACTTC. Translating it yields CASSSRAGAQETQYF.

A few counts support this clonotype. This CDR3 reads CATRRGDGSSDTQYF. CDR3 sequence (DNA): TGTGCCACCAGGAGGGGGGACGGGAGTTCAGATACGCAGTATTTT. The chain is built from TRBV15 and TRBJ2-3; D is tentatively TRBD1 or TRBD2 (6 bases each). Deletions cut 6 bases from V and 4 bases from J, with 17 bases between. CDR1 is LNHNV, CDR2 YYDKDF, per germline (reference sequence). The CDR3 is 15 amino acids.

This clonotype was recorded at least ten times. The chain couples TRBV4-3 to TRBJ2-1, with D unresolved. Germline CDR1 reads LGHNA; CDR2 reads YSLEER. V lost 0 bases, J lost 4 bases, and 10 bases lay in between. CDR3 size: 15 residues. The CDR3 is CASSQDRASYNEQFF. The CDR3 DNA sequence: TGCGCCAGCAGCCAAGATCGGGCTTCTTACAATGAGCAGTTCTTC.

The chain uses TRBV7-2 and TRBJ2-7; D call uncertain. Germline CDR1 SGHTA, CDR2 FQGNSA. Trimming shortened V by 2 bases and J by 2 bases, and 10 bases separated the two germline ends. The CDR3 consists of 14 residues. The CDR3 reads CASSLSEATYEQYF. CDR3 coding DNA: TGTGCCAGCAGCTTATCTGAGGCCACCTACGAGCAGTACTTC.

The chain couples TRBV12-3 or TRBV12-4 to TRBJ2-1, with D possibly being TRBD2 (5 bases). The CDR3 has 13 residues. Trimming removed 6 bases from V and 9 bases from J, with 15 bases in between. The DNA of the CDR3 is TGTGCCAGCAGCCCAAAATTCCGGGGTGAGCAGTTCTTC. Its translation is CASSPKFRGEQFF.

The CDR3 region is CSASYPFAVSTYNEQFF. CDR3 coding DNA: TGCAGTGCTAGTTATCCTTTCGCGGTCTCCACCTACAATGAGCAGTTCTTC. The chain has TRBV20-1 and TRBJ2-1; D is uncertain. With 3 bases removed from V and 2 bases from J, the gap between germline ends came to 20 bases. Germline values: CDR1 DFQATT, CDR2 SNEGSKA (reference sequence). This CDR3 spans 17 amino acids.

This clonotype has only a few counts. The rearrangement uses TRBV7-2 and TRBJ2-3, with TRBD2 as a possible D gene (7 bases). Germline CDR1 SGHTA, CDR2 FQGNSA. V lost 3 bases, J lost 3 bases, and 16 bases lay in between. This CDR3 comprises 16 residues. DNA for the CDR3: TGTGCCAGCAGCTTGTCGGGGGGCGGTCTAACAGATACGCAGTATTTT. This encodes CASSLSGGGLTDTQYF.

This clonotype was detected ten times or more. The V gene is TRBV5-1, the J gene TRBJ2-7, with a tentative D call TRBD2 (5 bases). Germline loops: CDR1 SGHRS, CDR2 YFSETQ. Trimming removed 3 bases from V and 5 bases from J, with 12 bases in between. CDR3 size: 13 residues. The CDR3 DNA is TGCGCCAGCAGCTGGGGAGATAAAAACGAGCAGTACTTC. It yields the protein CASSWGDKNEQYF.

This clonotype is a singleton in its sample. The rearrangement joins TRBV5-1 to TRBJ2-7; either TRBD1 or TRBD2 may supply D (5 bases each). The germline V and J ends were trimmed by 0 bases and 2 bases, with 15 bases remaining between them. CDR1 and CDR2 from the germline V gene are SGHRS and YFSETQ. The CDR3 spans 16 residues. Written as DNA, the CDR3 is TGCGCCAGCAGCTTGGTTGGGGGAATTCCGGCCTACGAGCAGTACTTC. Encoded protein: CASSLVGGIPAYEQYF.

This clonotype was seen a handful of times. The CDR3 loop is CASSLRTSGGVDTQYF. CDR3 DNA: TGTGCCAGCAGCCTTCGGACTAGCGGGGGGGTAGATACGCAGTATTTT. This chain connects TRBV7-2 to TRBJ2-3, with TRBD2 identical over 15 bases. The junction had 5 bases not matched to a gene; V was cut back by 5 bases and J by 5 bases. Germline V CDR1 and CDR2: SGHTA, FQGNSA. The CDR3 is 16 amino acids.

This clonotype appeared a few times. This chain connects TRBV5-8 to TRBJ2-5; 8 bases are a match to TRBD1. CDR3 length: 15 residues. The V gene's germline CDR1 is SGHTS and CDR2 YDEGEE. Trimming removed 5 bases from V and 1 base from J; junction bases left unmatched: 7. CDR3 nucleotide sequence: TGTGCCAGCAGGGCCGCAGGGGGCCTCCAAGAGACCCAGTACTTC. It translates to CASRAAGGLQETQYF.

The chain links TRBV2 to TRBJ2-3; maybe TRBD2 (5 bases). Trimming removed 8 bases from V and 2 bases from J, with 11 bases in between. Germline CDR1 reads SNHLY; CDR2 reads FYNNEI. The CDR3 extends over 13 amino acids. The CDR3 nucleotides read TGTGCCAGCGGACTCACCCACACAGATACGCAGTATTTT. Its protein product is CASGLTHTDTQYF.

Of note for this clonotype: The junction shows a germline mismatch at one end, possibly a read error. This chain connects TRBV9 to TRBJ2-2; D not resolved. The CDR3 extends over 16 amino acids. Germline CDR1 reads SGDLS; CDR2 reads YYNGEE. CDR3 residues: CAISVGLRQNTGELFF. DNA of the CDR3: TGTGCCATCAGCGTAGGTCTCCGGCAGAACACCGGGGAGCTGTTTTTT. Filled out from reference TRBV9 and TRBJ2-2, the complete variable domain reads DSGVTQTPKHLITATGQRVTLRCSPRSGDLSVYWYQQSLDQGLQFLIQYYNGEERAKGNILERFSAQQFPDLHSELNLSSLELGDSALYFCAISVGLRQNTGELFFGEGSRLTVL.

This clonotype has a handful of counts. CDR3 sequence: CAWSLAGGLEQYF. The CDR3 nucleotides are TGTGCCTGGAGTCTAGCGGGAGGTCTCGAGCAGTACTTC. V gene TRBV30 combines with J gene TRBJ2-7; 11 bases are a match to TRBD2. Germline lookup yields CDR1 GTSNPN and CDR2 SVGIG (reference sequence). Trimming took 2 bases from V and 6 from J; bases not matched to a gene: 3. CDR3 length: 13 amino acids.

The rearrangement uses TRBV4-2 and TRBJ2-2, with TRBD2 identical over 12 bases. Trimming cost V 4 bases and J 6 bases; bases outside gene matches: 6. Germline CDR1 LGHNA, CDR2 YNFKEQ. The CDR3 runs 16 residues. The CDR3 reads CASSPTSGGLSGELFF. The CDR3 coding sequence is TGTGCCAGCAGCCCAACTAGCGGGGGGCTGTCCGGGGAGCTGTTTTTT.

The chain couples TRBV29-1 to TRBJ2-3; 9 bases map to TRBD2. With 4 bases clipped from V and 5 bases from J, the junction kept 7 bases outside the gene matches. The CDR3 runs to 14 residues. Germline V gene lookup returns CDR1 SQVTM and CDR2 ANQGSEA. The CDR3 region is CSVVAGGQGDTQYF. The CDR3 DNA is TGCAGCGTTGTTGCGGGGGGGCAGGGAGATACGCAGTATTTT.

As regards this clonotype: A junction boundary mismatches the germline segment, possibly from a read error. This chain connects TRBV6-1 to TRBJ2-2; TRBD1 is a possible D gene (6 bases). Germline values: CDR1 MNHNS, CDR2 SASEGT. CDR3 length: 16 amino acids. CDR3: CASMPPHSRDTGEQFF. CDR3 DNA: TGTGCCAGCATGCCCCCTCATAGCCGGGACACCGGGGAGCAGTTTTTT.

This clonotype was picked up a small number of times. CDR3 nucleotides: TGTGCCAGCAGACAAGGGACTAGCGGGAGATCGTTCACCGGGGAGCTGTTTTTT. The encoded protein is CASRQGTSGRSFTGELFF. The chain has TRBV6-2 or TRBV6-3 and TRBJ2-2; 14 bases are shared with TRBD2. Germline V gene sequence: CDR1 MNHEY, CDR2 SVGEGT. The junction had 10 bases not matched to a gene; V was cut back by 6 bases and J by 4 bases. The CDR3 consists of 18 residues.

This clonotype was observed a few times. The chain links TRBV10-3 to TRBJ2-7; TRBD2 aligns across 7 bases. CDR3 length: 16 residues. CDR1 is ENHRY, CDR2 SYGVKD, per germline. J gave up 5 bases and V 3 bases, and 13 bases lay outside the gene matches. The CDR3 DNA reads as TGTGCCATCAGTGATAAAGTTGGCGGGAGAGTCCACGAGCAGTACTTC. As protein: CAISDKVGGRVHEQYF.